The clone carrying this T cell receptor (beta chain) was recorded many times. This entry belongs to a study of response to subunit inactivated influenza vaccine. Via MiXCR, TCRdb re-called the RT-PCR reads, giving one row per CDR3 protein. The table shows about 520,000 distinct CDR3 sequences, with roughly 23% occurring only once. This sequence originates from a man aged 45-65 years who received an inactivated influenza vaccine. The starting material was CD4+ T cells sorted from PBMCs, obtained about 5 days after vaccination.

CDR3 protein: CASTPGDRSGNTIYF. CDR3 DNA sequence: TGTGCCAGCACACCGGGGGATAGGTCTGGAAACACCATATATTTT. The chain combines TRBV9 with TRBJ1-3; D might be TRBD1 (5 bases). Trimming left V 6 bases short and J 1 base short, with 14 bases between. CDR1 is SGDLS, CDR2 YYNGEE, per germline. This CDR3 contains 15 residues.